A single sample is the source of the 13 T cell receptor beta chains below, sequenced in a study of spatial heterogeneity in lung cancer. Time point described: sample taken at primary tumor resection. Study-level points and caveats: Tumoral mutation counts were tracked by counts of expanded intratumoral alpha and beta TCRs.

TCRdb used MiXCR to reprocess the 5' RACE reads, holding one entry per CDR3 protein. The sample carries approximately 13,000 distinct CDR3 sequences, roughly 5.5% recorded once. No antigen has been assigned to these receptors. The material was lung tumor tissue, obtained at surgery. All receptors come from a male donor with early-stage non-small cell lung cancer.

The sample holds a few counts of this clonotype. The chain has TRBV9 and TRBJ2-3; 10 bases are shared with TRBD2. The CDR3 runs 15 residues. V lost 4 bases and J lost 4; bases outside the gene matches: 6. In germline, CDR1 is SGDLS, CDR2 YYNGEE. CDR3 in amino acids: CASSPIAGGSDTQYF. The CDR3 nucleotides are TGTGCCAGCAGCCCTATAGCGGGGGGCTCAGATACGCAGTATTTT. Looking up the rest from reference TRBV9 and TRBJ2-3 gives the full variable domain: DSGVTQTPKHLITATGQRVTLRCSPRSGDLSVYWYQQSLDQGLQFLIQYYNGEERAKGNILERFSAQQFPDLHSELNLSSLELGDSALYFCASSPIAGGSDTQYFGPGTRLTVL.

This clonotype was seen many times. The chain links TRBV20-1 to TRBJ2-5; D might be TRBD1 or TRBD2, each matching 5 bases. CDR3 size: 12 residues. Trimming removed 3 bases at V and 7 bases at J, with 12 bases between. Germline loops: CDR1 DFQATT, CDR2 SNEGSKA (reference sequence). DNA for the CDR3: TGCAGTGCTAGCGGGACGACGGGGACCCAGTACTTC. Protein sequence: CSASGTTGTQYF.

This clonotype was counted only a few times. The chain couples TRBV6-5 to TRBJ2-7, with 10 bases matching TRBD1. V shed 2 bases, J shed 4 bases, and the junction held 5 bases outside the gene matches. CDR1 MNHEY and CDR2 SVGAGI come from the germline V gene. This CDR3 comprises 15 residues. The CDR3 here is CASSYRGQGLYEQYF. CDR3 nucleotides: TGTGCCAGCAGTTACAGGGGACAGGGGTTATACGAGCAGTACTTC.

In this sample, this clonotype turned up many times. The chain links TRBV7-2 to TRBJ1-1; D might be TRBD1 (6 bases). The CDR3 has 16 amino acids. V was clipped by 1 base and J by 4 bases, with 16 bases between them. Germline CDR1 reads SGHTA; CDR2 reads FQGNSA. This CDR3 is CASSLGARGGSTEAFF. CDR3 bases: TGTGCCAGCAGCTTAGGGGCCAGGGGAGGAAGCACTGAAGCTTTCTTT.

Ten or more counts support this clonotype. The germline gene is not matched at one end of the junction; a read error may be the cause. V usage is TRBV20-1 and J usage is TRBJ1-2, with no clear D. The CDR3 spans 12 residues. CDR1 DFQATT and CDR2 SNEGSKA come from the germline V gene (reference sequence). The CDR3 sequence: CSARPSKYGYTF. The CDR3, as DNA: TGCAGTGCTCGACCTTCTAAGTATGGCTACACCTTC.

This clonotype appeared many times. CDR3 sequence reads: CSAKIGGAYEQYF. The CDR3 DNA reads as TGCAGTGCGAAGATAGGGGGGGCCTACGAGCAGTACTTC. The chain couples TRBV20-1 to TRBJ2-7, with D possibly TRBD2 on 7 matching bases. The CDR3 length is 13 residues. Germline CDR1 is DFQATT and CDR2 is SNEGSKA (reference sequence). Trimming shortened V by 6 bases and J by 2 bases, and 14 bases separated the two germline ends.

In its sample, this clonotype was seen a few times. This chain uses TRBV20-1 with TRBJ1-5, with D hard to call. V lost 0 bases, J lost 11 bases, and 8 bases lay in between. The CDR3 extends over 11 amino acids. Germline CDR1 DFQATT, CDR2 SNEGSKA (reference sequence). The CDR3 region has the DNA TGCAGTGCTAGAGATCGGAGGGCCCAGCATTTT. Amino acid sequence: CSARDRRAQHF.

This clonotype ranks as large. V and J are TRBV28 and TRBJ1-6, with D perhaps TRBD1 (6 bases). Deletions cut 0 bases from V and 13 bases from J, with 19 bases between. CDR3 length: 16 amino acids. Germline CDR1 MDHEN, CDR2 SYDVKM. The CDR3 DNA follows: TGTGCCAGCAGTTTATGTCCAGGGGTACACCCTTTGCCCCTCCACTTT. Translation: CASSLCPGVHPLPLHF.

The CDR3 reads CASRWTGGSVSYYEQYF. DNA for the CDR3: TGTGCCAGCAGGTGGACAGGGGGGAGCGTCTCCTACTACGAGCAGTACTTC. The chain combines TRBV28 with TRBJ2-7; TRBD1 matches 10 bases. The CDR3 extends over 17 amino acids. The V and J ends lost 6 bases and 3 bases, in that order; junction bases with no gene match: 14. CDR1 and CDR2 (germline): MDHEN, SYDVKM.

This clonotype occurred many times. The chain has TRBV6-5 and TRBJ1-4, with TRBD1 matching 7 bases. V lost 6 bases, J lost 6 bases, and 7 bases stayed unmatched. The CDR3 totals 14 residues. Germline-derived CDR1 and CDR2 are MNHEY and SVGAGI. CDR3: CASSLTGWDEKLFF. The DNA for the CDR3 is TGTGCCAGCAGCTTGACAGGGTGGGATGAAAAACTGTTTTTT.

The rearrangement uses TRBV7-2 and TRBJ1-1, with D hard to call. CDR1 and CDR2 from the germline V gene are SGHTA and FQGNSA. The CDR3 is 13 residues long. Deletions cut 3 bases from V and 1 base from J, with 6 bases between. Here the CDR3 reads CASSFGANTEAFF. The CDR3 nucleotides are TGTGCCAGCAGCTTTGGAGCGAACACTGAAGCTTTCTTT. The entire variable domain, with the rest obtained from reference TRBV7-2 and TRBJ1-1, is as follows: GAGVSQSPSNKVTEKGKDVELRCDPISGHTALYWYRQSLGQGLEFLIYFQGNSAPDKSGLPSDRFSAERTGGSVSTLTIQRTQQEDSAVYLCASSFGANTEAFFGQGTRLTVV.

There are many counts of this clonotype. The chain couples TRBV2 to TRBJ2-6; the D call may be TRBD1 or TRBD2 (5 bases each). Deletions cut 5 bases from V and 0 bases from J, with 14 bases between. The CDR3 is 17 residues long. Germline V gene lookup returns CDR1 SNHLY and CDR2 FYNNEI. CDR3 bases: TGTGCCAGCAGTTCCGGGACCATGAGCTCTGGGGCCAACGTCCTGACTTTC. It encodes CASSSGTMSSGANVLTF.

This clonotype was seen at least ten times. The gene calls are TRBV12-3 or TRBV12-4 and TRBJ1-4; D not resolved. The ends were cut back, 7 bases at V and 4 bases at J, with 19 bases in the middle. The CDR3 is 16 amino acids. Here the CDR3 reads CASKTTSAVLNEKLFF. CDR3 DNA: TGTGCCAGCAAGACGACAAGCGCAGTCCTTAATGAAAAACTGTTTTTT.